This TCR beta chain emerged from a study of vaccination effects on CD4 cells after COVID-19. Study results and limitations: Vaccine- and infection-induced clones showed marked clonal contraction late following vaccination.

The V end lost 10 bases, the J end lost 2 bases, and 12 bases lay between the germline ends. Germline-derived CDR1 and CDR2 are KGHDR and SFDVKD. The CDR3 loop spans 13 amino acids. In the case of this clone: Its target is unknown.

Within the ViraFEST assay, antigen-specific CD4+ T cells underwent expansion with viral peptide pools prior to sequencing. At the end of about 9 days of culture, CD4+ T cells were isolated. Participants got two doses of BNT162b2 or mRNA-1273 vaccine. Cultures got half-medium changes with IL-2 on days 3 and 7. Using immunoSEQ multiplex PCR, the repertoire was profiled, and TCRdb retains in-frame clones only, with some absent. This table has about 20,000 clones, approximately 70% appearing once. This sequence originates from a human donor who received a COVID-19 vaccine. The genes are TRBV24-1 and TRBJ2-3, with D unclear. The source was CD4+ T cells from PBMCs cultured with HCoV-NL63 spike peptides, collected after COVID-19 vaccination. CDR3 sequence: CATQGIDTDTQYF. In nucleotides, the CDR3 is TGTGCCACTCAAGGGATCGACACAGATACGCAGTATTTT.